This TCR beta chain was captured in a study of OX40 agonist ivuxolimab in advanced cancers. TCRdb's copy holds only in-frame clones and misses some; the assay was immunoSEQ multiplex PCR. The sample carries 42,000 or so clones, 80% to 90% recorded once. Patients with autoimmune history or systemic immunosuppression were excluded. Germline values: CDR1 SGHAT, CDR2 FQNNGV. This CDR3 is built from 17 residues. V shed 4 bases and J 9 bases; nucleotides not matched to a gene: 14. The receptor comes from an adult with an advanced solid tumor such as melanoma, head and neck, liver or kidney cancer. The sample in question was CD4+ or CD8+ T cells sorted from blood, obtained in a trial of the OX40 agonist ivuxolimab. The chain couples TRBV11-2 to TRBJ2-1; 11 bases map to TRBD2. The CDR3 DNA is TGTGCCAGCAGCTCTTATTTGCTAGCGGGGGGAAAGATTGAGCAGTTCTTC. It specifies CASSSYLLAGGKIEQFF.